The next 15 T cell receptor beta chains were all read from a single sample in a study of T cell responses to AZD1222 COVID-19 vaccine. Data came from immunoSEQ multiplex PCR; TCRdb stores just in-frame clones and leaves some out. The sample holds over 50,000 clones, roughly 90% seen once. Sample: peripheral blood, taken 28 days after the second AZD1222 dose. These receptor sequences come from an adult who received the AZD1222 COVID-19 vaccine.

This clone has more than one count but fewer than ten. The genes are TRBV10-1 and TRBJ2-7; 9 bases fit TRBD1. V lost 8 bases to trimming and J lost 0 bases; unmatched junction nucleotides: 8. CDR1 is WNHNN and CDR2 is SYGVQD in the germline V gene (reference sequence). This CDR3 spans 15 amino acids. CDR3 DNA sequence: TGCGCCAGCTTATACAGGGGGCACGGCTCCTACGAGCAGTACTTC. Protein sequence: CASLYRGHGSYEQYF.

The rearrangement uses TRBV27 and TRBJ1-6, with D possibly being TRBD1 (6 bases). V dropped 3 bases and J dropped 6 bases, with 9 bases sitting between them. Germline CDR1 reads MNHEY; CDR2 reads SMNVEV (reference sequence). This CDR3 spans 14 amino acids. CDR3 nucleotide sequence: TGTGCCAGCAGTTTCGGACAGACTAATTCACCCCTCCACTTT. It yields the protein CASSFGQTNSPLHF.

This chain uses TRBV3-1 (or the pseudogene TRBV3-2) with TRBJ1-1, with 10 nucleotides matching TRBD1. This CDR3 is 15 amino acids long. Per the germline V gene, CDR1 is LGHDT and CDR2 is YNNKEL (reference sequence). Germline trimming cut 5 bases from V and 2 bases from J; bases unmatched to any gene: 5. This CDR3 is CASSGRDRGNTEAFF. The CDR3 bases are TGTGCCAGCAGCGGCCGGGACAGGGGAAACACTGAAGCTTTCTTT.

The chain recombines TRBV21-1 with TRBJ1-1; the table's D call, TRBD1, was not checked against the DNA. TRBV21-1 is assigned pseudogene status. CDR3 length: 17 residues. The chain's CDR3 is CASSKGLGQPVNTEAFF. In DNA, the CDR3 is TGTGCCAGCAGCAAAGGTCTAGGACAGCCGGTGAACACTGAAGCTTTCTTT.

This chain uses TRBV5-4 with TRBJ1-4; D might be TRBD1 (6 bases). The CDR3 is made up of 15 amino acids. From germline, CDR1 is SGHNT and CDR2 YYREEE (reference sequence). Trimming shortened V by 4 bases and J by 7 bases, and 17 bases separated the two germline ends. The CDR3 loop is CASSGPGASGEKLFF. The CDR3 DNA sequence: TGTGCCAGCAGCGGACCAGGGGCCTCGGGTGAAAAACTGTTTTTT.

The V and J genes are TRBV11-2 and TRBJ2-7; tentatively, D is TRBD2 (6 bases). Trimming removed 2 bases at V and 0 bases at J, with 20 bases between. The germline gives CDR1 SGHAT, CDR2 FQNNGV. The CDR3 covers 18 residues. The CDR3 is CASSLRFGDGGTSYEQYF. CDR3 bases: TGTGCCAGCAGCTTAAGGTTTGGGGATGGCGGGACCTCCTACGAGCAGTACTTC.

The J gene is TRBJ2-2, the V gene TRBV7-2; TRBD2 agrees at 7 bases. Trimming took 4 bases from V and 0 from J; bases not matched to a gene: 5. This CDR3 comprises 16 residues. From germline, CDR1 is SGHTA and CDR2 FQGNSA. CDR3 nucleotides: TGTGCCAGCAGCTCCAGAAGCGGGGCGAACACCGGGGAGCTGTTTTTT. Amino acids: CASSSRSGANTGELFF.

The chain carries TRBV7-9 and TRBJ2-2; 7 bases match TRBD1. Germline lookup yields CDR1 SEHNR and CDR2 FQNEAQ (reference sequence). Germline trimming cut 6 bases from V and 0 bases from J; bases unmatched to any gene: 4. The CDR3 has 15 residues. The DNA for the CDR3 is TGTGCCAGCAGTTTTACAGGGGCGAACACCGGGGAGCTGTTTTTT. This codes for CASSFTGANTGELFF.

The V and J genes are TRBV2 and TRBJ1-2, with D maybe TRBD1 (6 bases). The CDR3 is 12 amino acids. V lost 7 bases to trimming and J lost 7 bases, with 13 bases between them. Germline V lookup: CDR1 SNHLY, CDR2 FYNNEI. CDR3 sequence reads: CASTQRGAGYTF. The CDR3, as DNA: TGTGCCAGCACTCAACGGGGGGCTGGCTACACCTTC.

The chain employs TRBV30 and TRBJ1-2; tentative D call: TRBD1 (6 bases). Trimming took 2 bases from V and 1 from J, leaving 11 bases between them. The CDR3 has 14 residues. Germline V gene lookup returns CDR1 GTSNPN and CDR2 SVGIG (reference sequence). CDR3 sequence (DNA): TGTGCCTGGAGTCAGGGGTGGGGTAACTATGGCTACACCTTC. Residues: CAWSQGWGNYGYTF.

The chain uses TRBV19 and TRBJ2-1; 11 bases are shared with TRBD1. The CDR3 loop spans 17 amino acids. Per germline, CDR1 LNHDA and CDR2 SQIVND (reference sequence). V lost 5 bases and J lost 9; bases outside the gene matches: 15. The CDR3 protein is CASSSIPGQGDSGEQFF. CDR3 nucleotides: TGTGCCAGTAGTTCGATCCCGGGACAGGGGGATTCGGGTGAGCAGTTCTTC.

This sequence joins TRBV5-1 and TRBJ2-2; D call uncertain. V lost 0 bases and J lost 0, with 9 bases in between. Per the germline V gene, CDR1 is SGHRS and CDR2 is YFSETQ. This CDR3 has 16 residues. The CDR3 nucleotides read TGCGCCAGCAGCTTGGAAGGCAGCCCGAACACCGGGGAGCTGTTTTTT. It codes for CASSLEGSPNTGELFF.

This clone has only one observation. The chain employs TRBV7-8 and TRBJ2-1; 13 bases are shared with TRBD2. Looked up from germline, CDR1 is SGHVS and CDR2 is FQNEAQ. The CDR3 extends over 17 amino acids. Trimming removed 3 bases from V and 6 bases from J; junction bases left unmatched: 8. The CDR3 loop is CASSFGLAGVKGNEQFF. CDR3 in DNA: TGTGCCAGCAGCTTTGGACTAGCGGGAGTCAAGGGCAATGAGCAGTTCTTC.

The chain combines TRBV7-8 with TRBJ2-2; D remains ambiguous. The CDR3 loop spans 14 amino acids. Germline CDR1 and CDR2: SGHVS and FQNEAQ. Trimming took 11 bases from V and 4 from J, leaving 17 bases between them. The CDR3 DNA sequence: TGTGCCGCCCAGTCGGGCTGGGTCACCGGGGAGCTGTTTTTT. Protein: CAAQSGWVTGELFF. Looking up the rest from reference TRBV7-8 and TRBJ2-2 gives the full variable domain: GAGVSQSPRYKVAKRGQDVALRCDPISGHVSLFWYQQALGQGPEFLTYFQNEAQLDKSGLPSDRFFAERPEGSVSTLKIQRTQQEDSAVYLCAAQSGWVTGELFFGEGSRLTVL.

This clone was observed a few times. The chain carries TRBV2 and TRBJ2-3; 14 bases are a match to TRBD2. This CDR3 has 16 residues. The J segment lost 3 bases and the V segment lost 7 bases, leaving 6 bases of the junction unmatched. Per germline, CDR1 SNHLY and CDR2 FYNNEI. CDR3: CASTLGTSGRTDTQYF. The CDR3 DNA reads as TGTGCCAGCACCCTGGGGACTAGCGGGAGAACAGATACGCAGTATTTT.